These T cell receptor beta chains were read from a single sample in a study of shared clonotypes between healthy human individuals. The assay was immunoSEQ multiplex PCR, and TCRdb's table has in-frame clones only and misses some. The sample lists approximately 2.4 million clones; more than 90% were seen once. The sequenced sample consisted of naive CD4+ T cells sorted from blood. The receptor set was obtained from a man aged 18 to 30 in good health. The CDR3 runs from the conserved cysteine through the conserved F or W. A D gene is named only where the DNA matches it firmly. A row's size may be missing; if present it is once, few, many or a size class.

cdr3_aa cdr3_nt d_call j_call v_call clone_size
CASSLDDRGPYEQYF TGTGCCAGCAGCTTAGATGACAGGGGGCCCTACGAGCAGTACTTC TRBD1 TRBJ2-7 TRBV11-2 -
CASSLGDRDNEKLFF TGTGCCAGCAGCTTAGGCGACCGGGATAATGAAAAACTGTTTTTT - TRBJ1-4 TRBV7-6 -
CASSARGQGETQYF TGCGCCAGCAGCGCGCGGGGGCAGGGAGAGACCCAGTACTTC - TRBJ2-5 TRBV5-1 -
CASSVAPSPSGEQYF TGTGCCAGCAGCGTAGCTCCATCCCCCTCCGGGGAGCAGTACTTC - TRBJ2-7 TRBV9 -
CASSPLAEFAPLHF TGTGCCAGCTCACCACTGGCGGAGTTCGCACCCCTCCACTTT - TRBJ1-6 TRBV18 -
CASSRGNTEAFF TGCGCCAGCAGCAGAGGGAACACTGAAGCTTTCTTT - TRBJ1-1 TRBV10-1 -
CASSPPGAFTKETQYF TGTGCCAGCTCACCACCGGGTGCCTTCACCAAAGAGACCCAGTACTTC - TRBJ2-5 TRBV18 -
CASSPPGQVRKQYF TGTGCCAGCTCACCACCGGGTCAGGTTCGTAAGCAGTACTTC - TRBJ2-7 TRBV18 -
CASSDPGQGWGYTF TGTGCCAGTAGCGATCCGGGACAGGGTTGGGGCTACACCTTC TRBD1 TRBJ1-2 TRBV19 -
CASSLFLQETQYF TGTGCCAGCAGCTTATTCCTTCAAGAGACCCAGTACTTC - TRBJ2-5 TRBV7-2 -
CSVDRGNTNEQFF TGCAGCGTTGACAGGGGGAACACCAATGAGCAGTTCTTC TRBD1 TRBJ2-1 TRBV29-1 -
CASSYSNSGKETQYF TGTGCCAGCAGTTACTCGAATAGCGGGAAAGAGACCCAGTACTTC TRBD2 TRBJ2-5 TRBV6-6 once
CASSEASFGGDSNQPQHF TGTGCCAGCAGTGAGGCCAGCTTCGGGGGGGATAGCAATCAGCCCCAGCATTTT - TRBJ1-5 TRBV6-4 -
CASSRLAGVRNEQFF TGTGCCAGCAGCCGACTAGCGGGAGTACGCAATGAGCAGTTCTTC TRBD2 TRBJ2-1 TRBV7-2 once
CASSLGSSSNQPQHF TGTGCCAGCAGCTTAGGTAGTAGTTCGAATCAGCCCCAGCATTTT - TRBJ1-5 TRBV7-2 -
CASSPRDRWYEQYF TGTGCCAGCTCACCTCGGGACAGGTGGTACGAGCAGTACTTC TRBD1 TRBJ2-7 TRBV18 -
CASSPTGGNTEAFF TGTGCCAGTAGTCCTACAGGGGGAAACACTGAAGCTTTCTTT TRBD1 TRBJ1-1 TRBV19 -
CASSPDGGAGGEQYF TGCGCCAGCAGCCCGGACGGGGGGGCCGGCGGCGAGCAGTACTTC TRBD2 TRBJ2-7 TRBV5-1 -
CASSTTVLNQPQHF TGTGCCAGCAGCACGACAGTTTTAAATCAGCCCCAGCATTTT - TRBJ1-5 TRBV5-8 -
CASSQPGNTHEQYF TGTGCCAGCAGCCAACCAGGGAATACCCACGAGCAGTACTTC - TRBJ2-7 TRBV6-5 -
CASSENQGLLSNEQFF TGTGCCAGCAGTGAAAACCAGGGCCTTTTGAGCAATGAGCAGTTCTTC - TRBJ2-1 TRBV6-1 -
CASSARDEQYF TGTGCCAGCAGTGCGAGGGACGAGCAGTACTTC - TRBJ2-7 TRBV2 -
CASRELATDTQYF TGTGCCAGCAGGGAACTCGCCACAGATACGCAGTATTTT - TRBJ2-3 TRBV28 -
CASSLRGVAGELFF TGTGCCAGCAGCTTGAGGGGAGTTGCCGGGGAGCTGTTTTTT - TRBJ2-2 TRBV7-2 -
CAWKIGQGYQETQYF TGTGCCTGGAAGATCGGACAGGGGTATCAAGAGACCCAGTACTTC TRBD1 TRBJ2-5 TRBV30 -
CASSYWGTGSDTQYF TGTGCCAGCAGTTACTGGGGGACAGGGTCAGATACGCAGTATTTT TRBD1 TRBJ2-3 TRBV6-5 -
CASSADRGGTQYF TGTGCCAGCAGTGCGGACAGGGGAGGTACGCAGTATTTT TRBD1 TRBJ2-3 TRBV6-4 -
CASSGQGTTDTQYF TGCGCCAGCAGTGGTCAGGGGACCACAGATACGCAGTATTTT - TRBJ2-3 TRBV5-1 -
CASSREMTVPIGEQYF TGTGCCAGCAGCCGGGAAATGACAGTGCCCATTGGCGAGCAGTACTTC - TRBJ2-7 TRBV5-4 -
CATSREGTGELFF TGTGCCACCAGCAGAGAGGGCACCGGGGAGCTGTTTTTT - TRBJ2-2 TRBV15 -
CASSATGWEAFF TGTGCCAGCTCCGCGACAGGATGGGAAGCTTTCTTT - TRBJ1-1 TRBV18 -
CASSFTGDYGYTF TGCGCCAGCAGCTTTACAGGGGACTATGGCTACACCTTC TRBD1 TRBJ1-2 TRBV5-1 -
CASSESHPGLAGGYEQYF TGCGCCAGCAGTGAGTCCCATCCAGGACTAGCGGGAGGGTACGAGCAGTACTTC TRBD2 TRBJ2-7 TRBV10-2 -
CASSKRGTNTGELFF TGTGCCAGCAGCAAACGGGGGACGAACACCGGGGAGCTGTTTTTT - TRBJ2-2 TRBV7-9 -
CASSFENNEQFF TGCGCCAGCAGCTTTGAAAACAATGAGCAGTTCTTC - TRBJ2-1 TRBV5-1 -
CASTEAREQPQHF TGTGCCAGCACCGAAGCGCGGGAGCAGCCCCAGCATTTT - TRBJ1-5 TRBV2 -
CASSWTSGRTDTQYF TGTGCCAGCAGTTGGACTAGCGGGCGCACAGATACGCAGTATTTT TRBD2 TRBJ2-3 TRBV6-6 -
CASSRSGTVHQPQHF TGTGCCAGCAGCCGGTCCGGGACTGTTCACCAGCCCCAGCATTTT - TRBJ1-5 TRBV5-8 -
CASSRQGLASNEQFF TGTGCCAGCAGCCGCCAGGGACTAGCGTCCAATGAGCAGTTCTTC TRBD2 TRBJ2-1 TRBV7-2 -
CASSRTSGGQPKETQYF TGCGCCAGCAGCCGGACTAGCGGGGGGCAACCCAAAGAGACCCAGTACTTC TRBD2 TRBJ2-5 TRBV5-1 -
CASSQVRAGNAEAFF TGCGCCAGCAGCCAAGTTAGAGCAGGGAATGCTGAAGCTTTCTTT - TRBJ1-1 TRBV4-1 -
CASAPGVAADTQYF TGTGCCAGCGCTCCTGGGGTAGCCGCAGATACGCAGTATTTT - TRBJ2-3 TRBV7-9 -
CASSLGQKNTEAFF TGCGCCAGCAGCTTGGGTCAGAAGAACACTGAAGCTTTCTTT - TRBJ1-1 TRBV5-1 -
CASSLPRGQDNSPLHF TGCGCCAGCAGCCTCCCGAGGGGACAGGACAATTCACCCCTCCACTTT TRBD1 TRBJ1-6 TRBV4-1 -
CASSPPGQGWNSPLHF TGTGCCAGCTCACCACCGGGACAGGGTTGGAATTCACCCCTCCACTTT TRBD1 TRBJ1-6 TRBV18 -